These T cell receptor beta chains were read from a single sample in a study of blood T cell repertoires in COVID-19. Only in-frame clones appear in the TCRdb table, and some are missing; sequencing was by immunoSEQ multiplex PCR. The data contain approximately 150,000 clones, 84% of them seen just once; the ten biggest clones take up roughly 15%. The sequencing sample was made of PBMCs or T cells enriched from blood (not recorded which). Receptors originate from a man aged 50 to 60 who had recovered from COVID-19. The CDR3 runs from the conserved cysteine through the conserved F or W. The D gene is left open where the match is weak. The listing skips clone size in some rows; elsewhere it reads once, few, many or a size class.

DNA | CDR3 | size | J | D | V
TGTGCCAGCAGTGCACTCCCGTCCGGGCTGTTTTTT | CASSALPSGLFF | NA | TRBJ1-4 | NA | TRBV28
TGTGCCAGCAGCACCTCAGGGTTCGAGCAGTACTTC | CASSTSGFEQYF | NA | TRBJ2-7 | NA | TRBV11-2
TGTGCCAGTAGCGACCAGGGGTCTAGTCACACTGAAGCTTTCTTT | CASSDQGSSHTEAFF | NA | TRBJ1-1 | NA | TRBV19
TGTGCCTGGAGGGTAACTAGCGGGGGGCGCTATGAGCAGTTCTTC | CAWRVTSGGRYEQFF | once | TRBJ2-1 | TRBD2 | TRBV30
TGTGCCAGCAGCCCTGCGCAGGGGGGCGGTAAGGCTGAAGCTTTCTTT | CASSPAQGGGKAEAFF | NA | TRBJ1-1 | TRBD1 | TRBV5-4
TGTGCCAGCAGCTTATCCCGGGACAGGGGGAGGGGGAACACTGAAGCTTTCTTT | CASSLSRDRGRGNTEAFF | NA | TRBJ1-1 | TRBD1 | TRBV7-9
TGTGCCAGCAGCTTAGATGAGGGGGCAATTGACACTGAAGCTTTCTTT | CASSLDEGAIDTEAFF | NA | TRBJ1-1 | TRBD1 | TRBV11-2
TGTGCCAGCAGTGACTTCGGGACTAGCGGGGGGGCTAATGAGCAGTTCTTC | CASSDFGTSGGANEQFF | NA | TRBJ2-1 | TRBD2 | TRBV6-4
TGTGCCAGCAGCTCCGGACAGGGGCACATCGGGGAGCTGTTTTTT | CASSSGQGHIGELFF | NA | TRBJ2-2 | TRBD1 | TRBV5-8
TGTGCCAGCAGTCAGAGGACTGGTTTAGGTCCCACAGATACGCAGTATTTT | CASSQRTGLGPTDTQYF | NA | TRBJ2-3 | NA | TRBV7-2
TGTGCCAGCAGCCAAGGCGCAACAGCCAATCAGCCCCAGCATTTT | CASSQGATANQPQHF | NA | TRBJ1-5 | NA | TRBV3-1/TRBV3-2
TGTGCCAGCAGTGACCGGCCGCAACAGAATGAGCAGTTCTTC | CASSDRPQQNEQFF | NA | TRBJ2-1 | NA | TRBV6-1
TGTGCCAGCAGCAAACAGGGGACTAGTTTCTACAATGAGCAGTTCTTC | CASSKQGTSFYNEQFF | NA | TRBJ2-1 | NA | TRBV3-1/TRBV3-2
TGCAGTGCTAGCGGGAGGTACGAGCAGTACTTC | CSASGRYEQYF | NA | TRBJ2-7 | TRBD2 | TRBV20-1
TGCGCCGGCCGGGGGGGCGCTGAAGCTTTCTTT | CAGRGGAEAFF | NA | TRBJ1-1 | NA | TRBV4-1
TGCGCCAGCACCGGGACAGGGGGTGGTGGCTACACCTTC | CASTGTGGGGYTF | NA | TRBJ1-2 | TRBD1 | TRBV5-1
TGCAGCGTTGCCGAGATCCCCTCTGGAAACACCATATATTTT | CSVAEIPSGNTIYF | NA | TRBJ1-3 | NA | TRBV29-1
TGCGCCAGCAGCTTAGCGCCAACAGGGTCCCAAGAGACCCAGTACTTC | CASSLAPTGSQETQYF | few | TRBJ2-5 | NA | TRBV5-1
TGTGCCAGCAGTTTACAGGGCTCTGGAAACACCATATATTTT | CASSLQGSGNTIYF | NA | TRBJ1-3 | NA | TRBV27
TGTGCCAGCAGCCAAGGGACAGGGGTCTATAATTCACCCCTCCACTTT | CASSQGTGVYNSPLHF | NA | TRBJ1-6 | TRBD1 | TRBV14
TGTGCCAGCTCGGCGATGGGGACGGGGGAAGGCTACACCTTC | CASSAMGTGEGYTF | NA | TRBJ1-2 | NA | TRBV18
TGCGCCAGCAGCTTGCAGGGGGCGTCCGGGGAGCTGTTTTTT | CASSLQGASGELFF | few | TRBJ2-2 | TRBD1 | TRBV5-1
TGTGCCAGCTCACCACCACAGGGTAGATCTGGAAACACCATATATTTT | CASSPPQGRSGNTIYF | NA | TRBJ1-3 | NA | TRBV18
TGTGCCAGCAGACAAACTACGGCAGTTACGTACCAAGAGACCCAGTACTTC | CASRQTTAVTYQETQYF | NA | TRBJ2-5 | NA | TRBV27
TGTGCCAGCAACGGGGCGGGGCAAGAGACCCAGTACTTC | CASNGAGQETQYF | NA | TRBJ2-5 | NA | TRBV12-3/TRBV12-4
TGTGCCAGCAGCCCGGGACAGGGTTTATACTCACCCCTCCACTTT | CASSPGQGLYSPLHF | NA | TRBJ1-6 | TRBD1 | TRBV6-4
TGTGCCAGCAGGCCGGGACAGGCCCCCTACGAGCAGTACTTC | CASRPGQAPYEQYF | once | TRBJ2-7 | TRBD1 | TRBV28
TGTGCCAGCAGCTCCGGGACAGGTCAGCCCCAGCATTTT | CASSSGTGQPQHF | NA | TRBJ1-5 | TRBD1 | TRBV6-5
TGCGCCAGCCTTCGGGCAGGGTCGGCCACTGAAGCTTTCTTT | CASLRAGSATEAFF | NA | TRBJ1-1 | NA | TRBV10-2
TGCGCCAGCAGCCAAGCCGACAGGCCCAGCAATCAGCCCCAGCATTTT | CASSQADRPSNQPQHF | NA | TRBJ1-5 | NA | TRBV4-1
TGCAGCGTTTACCCCCCCGGACAAATACAGATCCCATCGGATGGCTACACCTTC | CSVYPPGQIQIPSDGYTF | NA | TRBJ1-2 | NA | TRBV29-1
TGCGCCAGCAGCTTTCTTGCGGGGGCTAGCACAGATACGCAGTATTTT | CASSFLAGASTDTQYF | NA | TRBJ2-3 | NA | TRBV5-1
TGTGCCAGCTCAGGGGGGAGTAATGAAAAACTGTTTTTT | CASSGGSNEKLFF | NA | TRBJ1-4 | TRBD1 | TRBV28
TGTGCCAGCAGCCCGACCAAGGGGACTAAACTGTTTTTT | CASSPTKGTKLFF | NA | TRBJ1-4 | NA | TRBV14
TGTGCCAGCAGCCCGCGGGCTAACGAGCAGTACTTC | CASSPRANEQYF | NA | TRBJ2-7 | NA | TRBV7-9
TGTGCCAGCAGCTTAGGTACAGAAGGCACACCCCTCCACTTT | CASSLGTEGTPLHF | once | TRBJ1-6 | NA | TRBV11-2
TGCAGCGTTACCGCTCCAGGGGGCGCGACAGATACGCAGTATTTT | CSVTAPGGATDTQYF | NA | TRBJ2-3 | TRBD1 | TRBV29-1